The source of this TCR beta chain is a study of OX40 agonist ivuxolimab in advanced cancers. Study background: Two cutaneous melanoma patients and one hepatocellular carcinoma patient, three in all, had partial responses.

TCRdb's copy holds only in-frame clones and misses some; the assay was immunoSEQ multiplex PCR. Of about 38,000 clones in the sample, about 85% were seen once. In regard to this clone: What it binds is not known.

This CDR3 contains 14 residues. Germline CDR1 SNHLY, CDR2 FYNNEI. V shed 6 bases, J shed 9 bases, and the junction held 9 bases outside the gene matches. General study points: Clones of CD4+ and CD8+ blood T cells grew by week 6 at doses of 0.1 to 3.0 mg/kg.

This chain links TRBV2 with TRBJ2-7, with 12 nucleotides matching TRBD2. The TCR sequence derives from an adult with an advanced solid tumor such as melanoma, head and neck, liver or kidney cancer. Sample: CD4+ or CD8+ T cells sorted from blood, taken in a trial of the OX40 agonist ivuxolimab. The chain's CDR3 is CASRPGLAGLWQYF. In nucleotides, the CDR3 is TGTGCCAGCAGACCGGGACTAGCGGGTTTATGGCAGTACTTC.